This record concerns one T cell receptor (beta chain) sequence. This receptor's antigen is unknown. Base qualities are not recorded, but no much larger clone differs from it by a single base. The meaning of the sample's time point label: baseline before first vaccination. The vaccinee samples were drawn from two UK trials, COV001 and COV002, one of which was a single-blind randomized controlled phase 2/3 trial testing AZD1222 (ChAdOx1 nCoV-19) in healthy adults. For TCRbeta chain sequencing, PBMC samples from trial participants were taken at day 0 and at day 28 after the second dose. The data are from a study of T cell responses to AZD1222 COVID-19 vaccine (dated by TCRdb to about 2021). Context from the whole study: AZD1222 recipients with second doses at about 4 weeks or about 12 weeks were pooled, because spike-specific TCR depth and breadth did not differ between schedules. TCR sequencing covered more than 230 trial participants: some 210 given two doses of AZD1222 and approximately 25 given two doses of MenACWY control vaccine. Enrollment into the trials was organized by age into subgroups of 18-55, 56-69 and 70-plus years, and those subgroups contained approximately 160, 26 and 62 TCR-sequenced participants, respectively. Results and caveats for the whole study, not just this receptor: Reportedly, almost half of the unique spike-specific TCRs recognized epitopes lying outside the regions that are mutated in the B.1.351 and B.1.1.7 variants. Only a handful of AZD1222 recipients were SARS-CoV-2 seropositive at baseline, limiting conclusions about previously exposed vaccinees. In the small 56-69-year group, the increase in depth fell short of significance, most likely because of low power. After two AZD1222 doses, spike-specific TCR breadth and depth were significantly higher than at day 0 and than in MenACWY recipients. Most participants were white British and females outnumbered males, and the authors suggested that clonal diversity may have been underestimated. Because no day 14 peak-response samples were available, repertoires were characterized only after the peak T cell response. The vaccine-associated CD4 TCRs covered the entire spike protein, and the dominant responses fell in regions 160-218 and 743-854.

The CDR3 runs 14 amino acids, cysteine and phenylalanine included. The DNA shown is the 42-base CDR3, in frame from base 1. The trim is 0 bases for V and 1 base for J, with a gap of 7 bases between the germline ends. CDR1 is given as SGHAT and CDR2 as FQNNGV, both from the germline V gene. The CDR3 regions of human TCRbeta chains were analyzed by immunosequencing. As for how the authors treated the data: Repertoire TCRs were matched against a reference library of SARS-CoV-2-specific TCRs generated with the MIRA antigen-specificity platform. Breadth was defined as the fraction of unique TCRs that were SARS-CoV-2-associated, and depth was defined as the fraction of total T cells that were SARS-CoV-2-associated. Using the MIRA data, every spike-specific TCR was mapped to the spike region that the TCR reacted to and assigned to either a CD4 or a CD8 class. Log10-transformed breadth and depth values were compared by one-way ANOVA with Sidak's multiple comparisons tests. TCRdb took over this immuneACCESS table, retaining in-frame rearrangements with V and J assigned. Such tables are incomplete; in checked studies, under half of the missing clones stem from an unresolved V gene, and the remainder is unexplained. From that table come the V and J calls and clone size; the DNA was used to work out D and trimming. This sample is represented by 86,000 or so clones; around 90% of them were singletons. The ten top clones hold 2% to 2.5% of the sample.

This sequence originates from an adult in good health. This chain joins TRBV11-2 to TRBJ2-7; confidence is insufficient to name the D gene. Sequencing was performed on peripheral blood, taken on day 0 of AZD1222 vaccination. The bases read TGTGCCAGCAGCTTAGAGGGCAAATCCTACGAGCAGTACTTC. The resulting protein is CASSLEGKSYEQYF.